This TCR beta chain came from a study of blood T cell repertoires in COVID-19. The wider study: Sources were T cells, B-cell-depleted T cells, or PBMCs; the material itself was cDNA or gDNA.

The CDR3 loop spans 14 amino acids. The germline V gene has CDR1 SGHTA and CDR2 FQGNSA. Between the trimmed V and J ends, which lost 5 bases and 6 bases, there was a span of 16 bases. Original data processing: How many nucleated cells were present was estimated from reference gene primer amplification. Clones were read by immunoSEQ multiplex PCR, and TCRdb kept only the in-frame ones, dropping some. The V and J calls and the clone size are those of that table, but D and trimming were determined from the DNA. The sample lists about 170,000 clones, around nine tenths occurring once. The V call is TRBV7-2, the J call TRBJ1-1, with a tentative D call TRBD1 (5 bases). This TCR was sampled from a man between 70 and 80 years old with acute or convalescent COVID-19. Sample: peripheral blood. CDR3 DNA sequence: TGTGCCAGCAGCGAACAGGTGGATGTGGCTGAAGCTTTCTTT. Its protein is CASSEQVDVAEAFF. The full variable domain, completed using reference TRBV7-2 and TRBJ1-1, is GAGVSQSPSNKVTEKGKDVELRCDPISGHTALYWYRQSLGQGLEFLIYFQGNSAPDKSGLPSDRFSAERTGGSVSTLTIQRTQQEDSAVYLCASSEQVDVAEAFFGQGTRLTVV.